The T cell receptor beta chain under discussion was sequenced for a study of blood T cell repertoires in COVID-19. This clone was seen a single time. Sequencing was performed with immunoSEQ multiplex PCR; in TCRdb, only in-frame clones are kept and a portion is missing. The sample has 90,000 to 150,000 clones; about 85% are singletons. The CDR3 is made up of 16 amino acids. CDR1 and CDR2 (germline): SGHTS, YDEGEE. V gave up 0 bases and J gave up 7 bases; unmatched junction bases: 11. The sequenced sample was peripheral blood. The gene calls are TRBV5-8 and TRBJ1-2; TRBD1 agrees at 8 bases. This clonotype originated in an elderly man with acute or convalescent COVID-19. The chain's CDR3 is CASSLVSGGREVGYTF. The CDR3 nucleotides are TGTGCCAGCAGCTTGGTTTCAGGGGGCAGGGAGGTTGGCTACACCTTC.